A selection of T cell receptor beta chains follows, all from one sample in a study of T cell repertoires in cytomegalovirus infection. In TCRdb, the reads were re-called with MiXCR into one record per CDR3 protein. In the table there are 76,000 or so distinct CDR3 sequences, about 3.8% of which are singletons. The sequenced sample was PBMCs. The receptors were gathered from a human donor in good health (CMV status not recorded). Some clones in this sample may be carry-over from other donors' samples. Both conserved end residues are part of each CDR3. A D gene is named only where the DNA matches it firmly. Clone size is given as once, few, many, or a class for an expanded clone.

CDR3: CASGQGARSITGELFF
DNA: TGTGCCAGCGGTCAGGGGGCGCGAAGTATCACCGGGGAGCTGTTTTTT
J: TRBJ2-2
size: many
D: TRBD1
V: TRBV6-2/TRBV6-3

CDR3: CASSQEQARTYEQYF
DNA: TGTGCCAGCAGCCAAGAGCAGGCTAGGACCTACGAGCAGTACTTC
J: TRBJ2-7
size: many
D: .
V: TRBV4-2

CDR3: CASSFQGGYEQYF
DNA: TGTGCCAGCAGCTTTCAGGGGGGGTACGAGCAGTACTTC
J: TRBJ2-7
size: many
D: .
V: TRBV7-2

CDR3: CSAHVVGNTIYF
DNA: TGCAGCGCCCATGTTGTTGGAAACACCATATATTTT
J: TRBJ1-3
size: many
D: .
V: TRBV29-1

CDR3: CASSPASGGRYNEQFF
DNA: TGTGCCAGCAGCCCTGCCAGCGGGGGCAGATACAATGAGCAGTTCTTC
J: TRBJ2-1
size: many
D: TRBD2
V: TRBV6-6

CDR3: CATSTGDIYNEQFF
DNA: TGTGCCACCAGCACCGGGGACATATACAATGAGCAGTTCTTC
J: TRBJ2-1
size: many
D: .
V: TRBV15

CDR3: CASSIGQVNQPQHF
DNA: TGTGCCAGCAGTATCGGACAGGTCAATCAGCCCCAGCATTTT
J: TRBJ1-5
size: many
D: TRBD1
V: TRBV12-3/TRBV12-4

CDR3: CASSQDSGTSYTF
DNA: TGCGCCAGCAGCCAAGATTCGGGGACGAGCTACACCTTC
J: TRBJ1-2
size: many
D: .
V: TRBV4-3

CDR3: CASSNAYGYTF
DNA: TGTGCCAGCAGTAACGCCTATGGCTACACCTTC
J: TRBJ1-2
size: many
D: .
V: TRBV5-4

CDR3: CASSFWGDTQYF
DNA: TGTGCCAGCAGTTTCTGGGGAGATACGCAGTATTTT
J: TRBJ2-3
size: many
D: .
V: TRBV27

CDR3: CASSPGQGKNEKLFF
DNA: TGTGCCAGCAGCCCAGGACAGGGCAAGAATGAAAAACTGTTTTTT
J: TRBJ1-4
size: many
D: TRBD1
V: TRBV7-9

CDR3: CSVDAGQGPTAEQYF
DNA: TGCAGCGTTGATGCGGGACAGGGTCCTACAGCCGAGCAGTACTTC
J: TRBJ2-7
size: many
D: TRBD1
V: TRBV29-1

CDR3: CASSFRDRMNTEAFF
DNA: TGTGCCAGCAGCTTCAGGGACCGAATGAACACTGAAGCTTTCTTT
J: TRBJ1-1
size: many
D: .
V: TRBV7-9

CDR3: CASSSRNTIYF
DNA: TGTGCCAGCAGTTCCAGGAACACCATATATTTT
J: TRBJ1-3
size: many
D: .
V: TRBV12-3/TRBV12-4

CDR3: CASSQSARYGCNEQFF
DNA: TGCGCCAGCAGTCAATCTGCCAGATACGGGTGCAATGAGCAGTTCTTC
J: TRBJ2-1
size: many
D: .
V: TRBV23-1

CDR3: CASGVPVGGMTEAFF
DNA: TGTGCCAGCGGGGTTCCTGTTGGGGGGATGACTGAAGCTTTCTTT
J: TRBJ1-1
size: many
D: .
V: TRBV6-2/TRBV6-3

CDR3: CASSSRESYGYTF
DNA: TGTGCCAGCAGCTCCAGGGAGTCCTATGGCTACACCTTC
J: TRBJ1-2
size: many
D: .
V: TRBV7-6

CDR3: CASSPRLGHYEQYF
DNA: TGTGCCAGCAGTCCTAGGCTGGGCCACTACGAGCAGTACTTC
J: TRBJ2-7
size: many
D: .
V: TRBV6-6